What follows are 7 T cell receptor beta chains derived from one specimen sequenced in a study of T cell responses to AZD1222 COVID-19 vaccine. Libraries were prepared by immunoSEQ multiplex PCR; TCRdb keeps only in-frame clonotypes and omits some of them. The sample consists of approximately 170,000 clones, approximately 92% of them appearing once. This specimen consisted of peripheral blood, obtained on day 0 of AZD1222 vaccination. The origin of the receptors is an adult in good health.

The chain joins TRBV9 to TRBJ1-6; no reliable D call. The CDR3 is 15 amino acids. Germline CDR1 is SGDLS and CDR2 is YYNGEE. With 3 bases removed from V and 3 bases from J, the gap between germline ends came to 10 bases. In nucleotides, the CDR3 is TGTGCCAGCAGCGCAGAAGGTAGCTATAATTCACCCCTCCACTTT. It translates to CASSAEGSYNSPLHF.

This chain connects TRBV3-1 (or the pseudogene TRBV3-2) to TRBJ2-1; a weak D match, TRBD2 (5 bases). Germline CDR1 is LGHDT and CDR2 is YNNKEL (reference sequence). The length of the CDR3 is 12 residues. Trimming pared 6 bases from V and 3 bases from J, leaving 6 bases between. The CDR3 protein is CASRRDYNEQFF. Here the CDR3 DNA reads TGTGCCAGCAGACGGGACTACAATGAGCAGTTCTTC.

This chain connects TRBV6-6 to TRBJ2-7; perhaps TRBD1 as D (5 bases). Per the germline V gene, CDR1 is MNHNY and CDR2 is SVGAGI (reference sequence). The V end lost 6 bases, the J end lost 2 bases, and 5 bases lay between the germline ends. The CDR3 totals 11 residues. For the CDR3, the DNA is TGTGCCAGCAGGACAGCCTACGAGCAGTACTTC. It encodes CASRTAYEQYF.

This clone was seen a single time. This sequence joins TRBV2 and TRBJ1-6; D remains ambiguous. CDR3 length equals 15 residues. Germline V CDR1 and CDR2: SNHLY, FYNNEI. The V gene lost 7 bases and the J gene lost 7 bases, with 17 bases spanning the gap. The CDR3: CASKGRRDGNSPLHF. CDR3 DNA sequence: TGTGCCAGCAAAGGGAGGAGGGATGGAAATTCACCCCTCCACTTT.

This clone was found a few times. V and J are TRBV6-5 and TRBJ2-2; D unclear. The CDR3 runs 14 residues. The V gene lost 5 bases and the J gene lost 0 bases, with 7 bases spanning the gap. Germline V gives CDR1 MNHEY, CDR2 SVGAGI. The CDR3 DNA sequence: TGTGCCAGCAGTACTCATACGAACACCGGGGAGCTGTTTTTT. Its protein product is CASSTHTNTGELFF.

The chain joins TRBV7-6 to TRBJ2-7; D unresolved. Trimming left V 1 base short and J 1 base short, with 8 bases between. There are 14 residues in the CDR3. Per germline, CDR1 SGHVS and CDR2 FNYEAQ. CDR3 amino acids: CASSLGVGSYEQYF. The CDR3 DNA reads as TGTGCCAGCAGCTTAGGGGTAGGGTCCTACGAGCAGTACTTC.

The J gene is TRBJ1-2, the V gene TRBV12-3 or TRBV12-4; the D gene is possibly TRBD1 (5 bases). V was pared by 6 bases and J by 6 bases, with 11 bases between. The CDR3 is 12 amino acids. CDR3 nucleotides: TGTGCCAGCAGCCTGGGGGTTGATGGCTACACCTTC. Amino acids: CASSLGVDGYTF.